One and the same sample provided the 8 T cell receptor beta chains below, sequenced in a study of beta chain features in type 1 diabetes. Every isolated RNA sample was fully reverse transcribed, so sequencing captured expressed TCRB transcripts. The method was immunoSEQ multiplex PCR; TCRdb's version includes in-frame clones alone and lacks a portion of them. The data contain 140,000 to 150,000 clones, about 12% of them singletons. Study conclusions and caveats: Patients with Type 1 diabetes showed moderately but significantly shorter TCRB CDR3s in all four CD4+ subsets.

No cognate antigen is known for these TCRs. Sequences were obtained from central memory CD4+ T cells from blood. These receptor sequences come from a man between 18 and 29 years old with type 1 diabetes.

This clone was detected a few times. CDR3 in amino acids: CASSRHQTQYF. In DNA, the CDR3 is TGTGCCAGCAGCAGACACCAGACCCAGTACTTC. The V gene is TRBV5-6, the J gene TRBJ2-5; D is unclear. The germline V gene has CDR1 SGHDT and CDR2 YYEEEE. The CDR3 consists of 11 residues. V was clipped by 4 bases and J by 6 bases, with 7 bases between them.

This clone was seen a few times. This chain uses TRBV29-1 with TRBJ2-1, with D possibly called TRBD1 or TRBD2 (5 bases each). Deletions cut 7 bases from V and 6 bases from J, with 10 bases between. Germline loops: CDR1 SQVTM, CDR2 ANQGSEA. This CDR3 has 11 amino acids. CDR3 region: CSGGAGNEQFF. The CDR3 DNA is TGCAGCGGAGGGGCGGGCAATGAGCAGTTCTTC.

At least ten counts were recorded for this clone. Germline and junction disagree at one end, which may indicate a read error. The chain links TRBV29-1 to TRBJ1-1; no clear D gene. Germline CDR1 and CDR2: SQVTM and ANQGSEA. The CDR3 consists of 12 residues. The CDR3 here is CSAKAANSEAFF. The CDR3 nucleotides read TGCAGCGCAAAAGCCGCGAACAGTGAAGCTTTCTTT.

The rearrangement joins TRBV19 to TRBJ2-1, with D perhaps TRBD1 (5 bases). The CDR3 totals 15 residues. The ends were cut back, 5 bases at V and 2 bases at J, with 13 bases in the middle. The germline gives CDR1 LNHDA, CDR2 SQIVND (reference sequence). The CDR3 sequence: CASSPRQLTYNEQFF. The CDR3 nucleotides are TGTGCCAGTAGTCCACGACAGCTAACCTACAATGAGCAGTTCTTC.

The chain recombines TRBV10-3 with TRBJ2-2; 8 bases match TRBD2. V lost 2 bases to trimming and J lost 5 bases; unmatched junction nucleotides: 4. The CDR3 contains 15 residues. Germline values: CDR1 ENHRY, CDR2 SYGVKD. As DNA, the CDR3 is TGTGCCATCAGTGAGACCAGCGGGGGTACCGGGGAGCTGTTTTTT. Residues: CAISETSGGTGELFF.

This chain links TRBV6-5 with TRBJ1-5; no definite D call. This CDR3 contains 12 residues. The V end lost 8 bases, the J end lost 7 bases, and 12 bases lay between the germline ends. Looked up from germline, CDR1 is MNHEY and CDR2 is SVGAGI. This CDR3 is CASGRGSQPQHF. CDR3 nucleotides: TGTGCCAGCGGGAGAGGGAGCCAGCCCCAGCATTTT.

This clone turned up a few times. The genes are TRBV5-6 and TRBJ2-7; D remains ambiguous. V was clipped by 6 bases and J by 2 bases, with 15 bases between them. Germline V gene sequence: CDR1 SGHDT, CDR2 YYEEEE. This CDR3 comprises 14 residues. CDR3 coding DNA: TGTGCCAGCACATTAGGACGGGCGGCCTACGAGCAGTACTTC. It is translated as CASTLGRAAYEQYF.

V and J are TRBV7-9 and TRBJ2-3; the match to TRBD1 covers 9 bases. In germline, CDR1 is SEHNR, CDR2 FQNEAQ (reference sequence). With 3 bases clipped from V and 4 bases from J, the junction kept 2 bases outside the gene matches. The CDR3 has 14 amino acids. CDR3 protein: CASSLGTGPDTQYF. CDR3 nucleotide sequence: TGTGCCAGCAGCTTGGGGACAGGGCCAGATACGCAGTATTTT. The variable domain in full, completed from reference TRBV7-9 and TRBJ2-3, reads DTGVSQNPRHKITKRGQNVTFRCDPISEHNRLYWYRQTLGQGPEFLTYFQNEAQLEKSRLLSDRFSAERPKGSFSTLEIQRTEQGDSAMYLCASSLGTGPDTQYFGPGTRLTVL.